This T cell receptor (beta chain) was retrieved from a study of blood T cell repertoires in COVID-19. The CDR3 spans 11 residues. Germline values: CDR1 DFQATT, CDR2 SNEGSKA (reference sequence). The trim removed 7 bases at V and 6 bases at J, leaving 5 bases unmatched. Clones were sequenced by immunoSEQ multiplex PCR, and TCRdb holds only the in-frame ones, with some missing. This sample has over 100,000 clones, with 75% to 85% found just once. The rearrangement links TRBV20-1 to TRBJ2-7; 8 nucleotides agree with TRBD2. The source of this sequence is a human donor in a cohort sampled during active COVID-19. Sequencing was performed on peripheral blood. DNA of the CDR3: TGCAGTGGGTCGCGGGGGGCCGAGCAGTACTTC. Amino acids: CSGSRGAEQYF.